Below, 6 T cell receptor beta chains from the same sample are listed, as sequenced in a study of control samples from healthy donors and cancer patients (dated by TCRdb to about 2020). The library was built by means of the immunoSEQ multiplex PCR assay. Drawn from immuneACCESS, this table holds only the in-frame rearrangements with V and J called that TCRdb kept. Clones are partly lost; checked studies trace under half to an unresolved V gene and leave the rest unexplained. This sample lists 100,000 to 150,000 clones; approximately 90% were detected once. The ten largest clones represent around 2.5% of the sample. The specimen sequenced was blood. The source is a man aged 35-49 years in good health.

The table lists this clone with a count of one. The rearrangement joins TRBV7-2 to TRBJ2-7; 12 bases are a match to TRBD2. The CDR3 length is 14 residues. V lost 6 bases and J lost 7; bases outside the gene matches: 7. CDR1 is SGHTA and CDR2 is FQGNSA in the germline V gene. The CDR3 region has the DNA TGTGCCAGCAGACAGACTAGCGGGGGAAGGGAGCAGTACTTC. Amino acid sequence: CASRQTSGGREQYF.

J is TRBJ2-5 and V is TRBV30; 8 bases are a match to TRBD2. V shed 0 bases, J shed 8 bases, and the junction held 11 bases outside the gene matches. The CDR3 runs 15 residues. Germline V gives CDR1 GTSNPN, CDR2 SVGIG (reference sequence). CDR3 nucleotides: TGTGCCTGGAGTGTGGGGGCGGGGGGCACCGAAACCCAGTACTTC. Its protein is CAWSVGAGGTETQYF.

This clone was found a few times. The V and J genes are TRBV11-2 and TRBJ1-5; D not resolved. Trimming stripped 3 bases from V and 4 bases from J, with 7 bases between. The CDR3 is made up of 13 amino acids. Germline-derived CDR1 and CDR2 are SGHAT and FQNNGV. CDR3 loop: CASSFSDNQPQHF. The CDR3 coding sequence is TGTGCCAGCAGCTTTTCGGATAATCAGCCCCAGCATTTT.

This rearrangement joins TRBV6-5 to TRBJ1-5; TRBD1 matches 9 bases. There are 13 residues in the CDR3. V lost 7 bases, J lost 6 bases, and 4 bases stayed unmatched. The germline V gene has CDR1 MNHEY and CDR2 SVGAGI. The CDR3 DNA reads TGTGCCAGCAAACAGGGGGCGAGTCAGCCCCAGCATTTT. Its translation: CASKQGASQPQHF.

V gene TRBV7-2 combines with J gene TRBJ2-7; D gene unclear. The V gene lost 1 base and the J gene lost 0 bases, with 16 bases spanning the gap. This CDR3 has 17 amino acids. Germline lookup yields CDR1 SGHTA and CDR2 FQGNSA. CDR3 nucleotide sequence: TGTGCCAGCAGCTTAGGAGAACCCTACGGCAGCTCCTACGAGCAGTACTTC. Protein sequence: CASSLGEPYGSSYEQYF.

This sequence joins TRBV10-3 and TRBJ1-4; weak D call: TRBD1 (5 bases). The V end was cut by 5 bases, the J end by 7 bases, with 11 bases between. The CDR3 is 13 residues long. The germline gives CDR1 ENHRY, CDR2 SYGVKD. The CDR3 coding sequence is TGTGCCATCAGTTGGGGGTCGGGTGAAAAACTGTTTTTT. This codes for CAISWGSGEKLFF.